Below are 14 T cell receptor beta chains sequenced from a single sample in a study of beta chain features in type 1 diabetes. Expressed TCRB transcripts were sequenced because the isolated RNA had all been reverse transcribed beforehand. Sequenced by immunoSEQ multiplex PCR; TCRdb stores in-frame clones only, minus some. This sample has about 230,000 clones; 9.6% occur once, and the top ten carry 0.03% to 0.035%. What was sequenced was naive CD4+ T cells from blood. Receptors originate from a woman aged 18-29 years in good health.

The chain has TRBV6-1 and TRBJ1-6, with 8 positions matching TRBD1. Germline CDR1 reads MNHNS; CDR2 reads SASEGT. The CDR3 loop spans 14 amino acids. The V and J ends lost 6 bases and 7 bases, in that order; junction bases with no gene match: 5. CDR3 in amino acids: CASRVGQGNSPLHF. DNA for the CDR3: TGTGCCAGCAGGGTCGGACAGGGAAATTCACCCCTCCACTTT.

Comment on this clone: Other DNA variants within this sample encode the same CDR3. The gene calls are TRBV7-3 and TRBJ2-2, with 7 bases aligning to TRBD1. Germline V gene lookup returns CDR1 SGHTA and CDR2 FQGTGA. Trimming removed 6 bases from V and 4 bases from J; junction bases left unmatched: 8. The CDR3 extends over 15 amino acids. The DNA for the CDR3 is TGTGCCAGCAGTCCCACAGGGGTCGGCACCGGGGAGCTGTTTTTT. Amino acids: CASSPTGVGTGELFF. The whole variable domain, filled in from reference TRBV7-3 and TRBJ2-2, reads GAGVSQTPSNKVTEKGKYVELRCDPISGHTALYWYRQSLGQGPEFLIYFQGTGAADDSGLPNDRFFAVRPEGSVSTLKIQRTERGDSAVYLCASSPTGVGTGELFFGEGSRLTVL.

V gene TRBV7-3 combines with J gene TRBJ2-1; the D is unclear. V lost 2 bases and J 0 bases, leaving 8 bases between the germline ends. The CDR3 has 15 amino acids. Germline CDR1 reads SGHTA; CDR2 reads FQGTGA. CDR3 in amino acids: CASSLAASSYNEQFF. CDR3 coding DNA: TGTGCCAGCAGCTTAGCGGCGAGCTCCTACAATGAGCAGTTCTTC.

For the CDR3, the DNA is TGTGCCAGTAGCCGGACAGGGTTCGGCTACACCTTC. Translation: CASSRTGFGYTF. V is TRBV19 and J is TRBJ1-2, with 8 bases identical to TRBD1. J lost 8 bases, V lost 6 bases, and 5 bases had no gene match. This CDR3 is 12 amino acids long. CDR1 is LNHDA and CDR2 is SQIVND in the germline V gene (reference sequence).

There are many counts of this clone. This chain joins TRBV7-9 and TRBJ2-5; 10 positions match TRBD2. The V gene's germline CDR1 is SEHNR and CDR2 FQNEAQ (reference sequence). J gave up 4 bases and V 4 bases, and 6 bases lay outside the gene matches. The CDR3 is 15 amino acids. The CDR3: CASSSLAGVRETQYF. The CDR3 region has the DNA TGTGCCAGCAGCTCTCTAGCGGGAGTTAGAGAGACCCAGTACTTC.

The V gene is TRBV29-1, the J gene TRBJ2-7; the D gene is possibly TRBD2 (6 bases). V gave up 4 bases and J gave up 2 bases, with 12 bases separating them. CDR1 SQVTM and CDR2 ANQGSEA come from the germline V gene. CDR3 length: 13 amino acids. The chain's CDR3 is CSVVKEGTYEQYF. CDR3 sequence (DNA): TGCAGCGTTGTTAAGGAGGGTACCTACGAGCAGTACTTC.

The rearrangement links TRBV2 to TRBJ2-1, with TRBD1 matching 11 bases. Germline-derived CDR1 and CDR2 are SNHLY and FYNNEI. Trimming cost V 8 bases and J 5 bases; bases outside gene matches: 8. This CDR3 is built from 15 residues. Here the CDR3 reads CASSPGQGGHNEQFF. The CDR3, as DNA: TGTGCCAGCTCTCCGGGACAGGGGGGCCACAATGAGCAGTTCTTC.

The chain joins TRBV4-1 to TRBJ1-5; the D is unclear. The V gene lost 1 base and the J gene lost 3 bases, with 10 bases spanning the gap. This CDR3 region has 15 residues. From germline, CDR1 is MGHRA and CDR2 YSYEKL. CDR3 residues: CASSQGEGLNQPQHF. CDR3 bases: TGCGCCAGCAGCCAAGGGGAGGGCCTCAATCAGCCCCAGCATTTT.

The V gene is TRBV18, the J gene TRBJ1-1, with D perhaps matching TRBD1 (6 bases). Trimming stripped 2 bases from V and 5 bases from J, with 12 bases between. Germline V gene data show CDR1 as KGHSH and CDR2 as LQKENI. The CDR3 is 14 residues long. The CDR3 nucleotides read TGTGCCAGCTCACCAGTAGGGGGTTGGACTGAAGCTTTCTTT. Its protein is CASSPVGGWTEAFF.

The V gene is TRBV5-1, the J gene TRBJ2-1, with D hard to call. Germline V gene data show CDR1 as SGHRS and CDR2 as YFSETQ. CDR3 length: 14 amino acids. V was clipped by 2 bases and J by 6 bases, with 12 bases between them. The CDR3 is CASSLGEAFNEQFF. In DNA form, the CDR3 reads TGCGCCAGCAGCTTAGGTGAAGCGTTCAATGAGCAGTTCTTC. The variable domain in full, completed from reference TRBV5-1 and TRBJ2-1, reads KAGVTQTPRYLIKTRGQQVTLSCSPISGHRSVSWYQQTPGQGLQFLFEYFSETQRNKGNFPGRFSGRQFSNSRSEMNVSTLELGDSALYLCASSLGEAFNEQFFGPGTRLTVL.

This chain connects TRBV5-1 to TRBJ1-2, with 9 bases matching TRBD1. CDR1 and CDR2 (germline): SGHRS, YFSETQ. CDR3 length: 13 amino acids. The ends lost 2 bases at V and 6 bases at J; junction bases unmatched: 2. Written as DNA, the CDR3 is TGCGCCAGCAGCTTCGGACAGGGGAATGGCTACACCTTC. This encodes CASSFGQGNGYTF.

The chain carries TRBV30 and TRBJ1-5; a possible D gene is TRBD1 (5 bases). The CDR3 has 15 residues. Germline loops: CDR1 GTSNPN, CDR2 SVGIG (reference sequence). V shed 3 bases and J shed 5 bases, with 17 bases lying between them. In DNA, the CDR3 is TGTGCCTGGAGCCGACCGACAGTTTCGGATCAGCCCCAGCATTTT. Translating it yields CAWSRPTVSDQPQHF.

CDR3 sequence (DNA): TGTGCCAGCAGTTTACTAGCGGGTGGTTACATTCAGTACTTC. Translating gives CASSLLAGGYIQYF. This chain connects TRBV27 to TRBJ2-4; 8 nucleotides align to TRBD2. Germline V lookup: CDR1 MNHEY, CDR2 SMNVEV (reference sequence). Germline trimming cut 2 bases from V and 8 bases from J; bases unmatched to any gene: 5. The CDR3 loop spans 14 amino acids.

This clone was detected only a few times. The rearrangement links TRBV2 to TRBJ2-3; TRBD2 matches 9 bases. With 1 base clipped from V and 1 base from J, the junction kept 0 bases outside the gene matches. Germline lookup yields CDR1 SNHLY and CDR2 FYNNEI. The CDR3 runs to 15 residues. CDR3 region: CASSEGTSGTDTQYF. Written as DNA, the CDR3 is TGTGCCAGCAGTGAAGGGACTAGCGGCACAGATACGCAGTATTTT. The full variable domain, in which reference TRBV2 and TRBJ2-3 provide the parts outside the CDR3, is EPEVTQTPSHQVTQMGQEVILRCVPISNHLYFYWYRQILGQKVEFLVSFYNNEISEKSEIFDDQFSVERPDGSNFTLKIRSTKLEDSAMYFCASSEGTSGTDTQYFGPGTRLTVL.